This T cell receptor beta chain appears in the sequencing data of a study of Ad26.COV2.S vaccination and SARS-CoV-2 variants. Study results and limitations: It is possible that the TCR breadth and depth analyses underestimated the total T cell responses.

With regard to this clone: Its antigen is unidentified.

Treatment of the sample: some 19 received Ad26.COV2.S at low or high dose, single or two shots; several received placebo; per-sample allocation not given. Material that was analyzed had been drawn on day 63 after the first vaccine or placebo injection. This CDR3 is 15 amino acids long. The V gene lost 5 bases and the J gene lost 9 bases, with 21 bases spanning the gap. Germline V gene sequence: CDR1 MNHEY, CDR2 SMNVEV (reference sequence). Some clones are missing from TCRdb's copy, which holds only in-frame ones; the method was immunoSEQ multiplex PCR. The sample shows approximately 420,000 clones, 75% to 90% of them seen only once.

The sample was peripheral blood, taken in a trial of Ad26.COV2.S vaccine versus placebo. The rearrangement links TRBV27 to TRBJ2-3; D might be TRBD2 (7 bases). The receptor was isolated from a person aged 18-60 years who received the Ad26.COV2.S COVID-19 vaccine or a placebo. The CDR3 sequence: CASSPDRSSGGTQYF. The CDR3 DNA reads as TGTGCCAGCAGTCCCGACAGGTCATCGGGGGGCACGCAGTATTTT.